This TCR beta chain was captured by sequencing in a study of blood T cells in healthy people across ages. A J-beta primer mix and a sample-barcoded 5' primer were used in a second PCR of roughly 6 to 11 cycles. A template-switch adaptor with 12 random nucleotides tagged each cDNA molecule. TCRdb redid the calling of the 5' RACE reads with MiXCR, one entry per CDR3 protein. The sample gives more than 1.4 million distinct CDR3 sequences, around two fifths of which show up once; roughly 7.9% is in the top ten. Individuals who donated were healthy Caucasians from Russia aged about 6 to 100. This clonotype was observed a handful of times. Its antigen is unknown. General study results and limits: Naive CD4+ cell counts and diversity both ran higher in long-lived than in aged donors. Considered underestimates were the diversity estimates obtained from one million T cells.

V was shortened by 7 bases and J by 9 bases, with 19 bases between the two germline ends. In germline, CDR1 is LGHDT, CDR2 YNNKEL (reference sequence). The CDR3 has 14 residues. The chain couples TRBV3-1 to TRBJ2-1; D is unclear. The sequence was obtained from a woman in her late teens or twenties in good health. Material for sequencing was blood. CDR3 protein: CASNPGPMHGEQFF. The DNA of the CDR3 is TGTGCCAGCAACCCGGGCCCCATGCACGGTGAGCAGTTCTTC.